This T cell receptor (beta chain) emerged from a study of T cell repertoires in cytomegalovirus infection. This clonotype came up many times. The antigen is undetermined. TCRdb called the reads again in MiXCR, with one record for every CDR3 protein. The top ten clones hold approximately 20% of a sample with approximately 270,000 distinct CDR3 sequences, 20% to 25% of them seen once. This clonotype originated in a human donor in good health (CMV status not recorded). Some clones in this sample may be carry-over from other donors' samples. The sample consisted of cultured PBMCs, taken from culture after CMV antigen stimulation.

The CDR3 sequence: CASSVNNLAEQYF. The CDR3 DNA follows: TGTGCCAGCAGCGTTAATAACCTAGCGGAGCAGTACTTC. This chain connects TRBV7-6 to TRBJ2-7, with D maybe TRBD2 (6 bases). V lost 5 bases, J lost 7 bases, and 15 bases lay in between. Germline assignment: CDR1 SGHVS and CDR2 FNYEAQ. The CDR3 runs 13 residues.